The next 14 T cell receptor beta chains were all read from a single sample in a study of blood T cells in healthy people across ages. Then a second PCR, running about 6 to 12 cycles, was carried out with a sample-barcoded 5' primer and a J-beta primer mix. MiXCR, applied by TCRdb to the 5' RACE reads, yields one record per CDR3 protein. The data show hundreds of thousands of distinct CDR3 sequences, under 50% seen once. Specimen: blood. The receptors here all came from a man aged 25 to 40 in good health.

The rearrangement joins TRBV5-6 to TRBJ1-5; D is unclear. Trimming removed 0 bases from V and 5 bases from J, with 9 bases in between. Germline V gene lookup returns CDR1 SGHDT and CDR2 YYEEEE. CDR3 size: 14 residues. The CDR3 loop reads CASSLGRSHQPQHF. The CDR3 DNA follows: TGTGCCAGCAGCTTGGGCAGGAGCCATCAGCCCCAGCATTTT.

This clonotype was picked up a small number of times. This sequence joins TRBV7-2 and TRBJ2-1, with 9 bases matching TRBD1. This CDR3 is 13 amino acids long. V trimming: 6 bases; J trimming: 8 bases; junction bases outside the gene matches: 5. Germline CDR1 and CDR2: SGHTA and FQGNSA. The CDR3 is CASSRDREDEQFF. The CDR3 DNA is TGTGCCAGCAGTCGGGACAGGGAGGATGAGCAGTTCTTC.

This rearrangement joins TRBV5-1 to TRBJ2-1, with D tentatively TRBD1 or TRBD2 (5 bases each). There are 16 residues in the CDR3. Germline lookup yields CDR1 SGHRS and CDR2 YFSETQ. Trimming pared 0 bases from V and 5 bases from J, leaving 15 bases between. The CDR3 DNA reads TGCGCCAGCAGCTTGGCGCGGCTAGGGGACCACAATGAGCAGTTCTTC. This translates into CASSLARLGDHNEQFF.

A few counts support this clonotype. The chain joins TRBV28 to TRBJ1-1; D unresolved. The germline V gene has CDR1 MDHEN and CDR2 SYDVKM. This CDR3 spans 14 amino acids. V lost 1 base and J lost 6, with 12 bases in between. CDR3 amino acids: CASSLSPPVSEAFF. CDR3 sequence (DNA): TGTGCCAGCAGTTTATCCCCCCCAGTATCTGAAGCTTTCTTT.

This sequence joins TRBV30 and TRBJ1-2, with D possibly being TRBD1 (6 bases). The CDR3 loop spans 14 amino acids. Trimming removed 0 bases at V and 5 bases at J, with 13 bases between. The germline gives CDR1 GTSNPN, CDR2 SVGIG (reference sequence). The CDR3, as DNA: TGTGCCTGGAGTGTTTTTAGGGGGGATTATGGCTACACCTTC. Amino acid sequence: CAWSVFRGDYGYTF.

The CDR3 nucleotides read TGTGCCAGCAGCCCCGCAACTGGGGCAGATACGCAGTATTTT. Encoded protein: CASSPATGADTQYF. The chain couples TRBV7-2 to TRBJ2-3; D gene uncertain. This CDR3 has 14 residues. Trimming left V 5 bases short and J 4 bases short, with 13 bases between. In germline, CDR1 is SGHTA, CDR2 FQGNSA.

The chain combines TRBV9 with TRBJ2-1; TRBD1 agrees at 11 bases. The CDR3 totals 17 residues. Unmatched junction bases numbered 10, after V lost 3 bases and J lost 5 bases. Germline CDR1 and CDR2: SGDLS and YYNGEE. In DNA form, the CDR3 reads TGTGCCAGCAGCGCAGACGCCGGGACAGGGGGGAACAATGAGCAGTTCTTC. Protein sequence: CASSADAGTGGNNEQFF.

This clonotype turned up a few times. CDR3 region: CASSGDGRYSEAFF. CDR3 DNA: TGTGCCAGCAGTGGGGACGGGCGTTATTCGGAAGCTTTCTTT. V usage is TRBV2 and J usage is TRBJ1-1, with D possibly being TRBD1 (5 bases). This CDR3 is built from 14 residues. Trimming removed 4 bases at V and 8 bases at J, with 17 bases between. In germline, CDR1 is SNHLY, CDR2 FYNNEI.

This chain connects TRBV20-1 to TRBJ1-2; 9 bases agree with TRBD1. With 0 bases clipped from V and 5 bases from J, the junction kept 7 bases outside the gene matches. Germline values: CDR1 DFQATT, CDR2 SNEGSKA (reference sequence). The CDR3 consists of 15 residues. The CDR3 sequence is CSARDQTGGRYGYTF. Written as DNA, the CDR3 is TGCAGTGCTAGAGATCAGACAGGGGGGAGGTATGGCTACACCTTC.

The rearrangement uses TRBV10-3 and TRBJ2-1; TRBD1 aligns across 9 bases. This CDR3 comprises 14 residues. V gave up 4 bases and J gave up 8 bases; unmatched junction bases: 6. CDR1 is ENHRY and CDR2 is SYGVKD in the germline V gene. The DNA for the CDR3 is TGTGCCATCAGTGCGGACAGGGGCAGGGATGAGCAGTTCTTC. Protein product: CAISADRGRDEQFF.

This clonotype appeared a few times. This chain links TRBV28 with TRBJ2-5; D is unresolved. Between the trimmed V and J ends, which lost 5 bases and 5 bases, there was a span of 9 bases. Per germline, CDR1 MDHEN and CDR2 SYDVKM. This CDR3 region has 12 residues. CDR3 coding DNA: TGTGCCAGCAGTGGAAGCGTGGAGACCCAGTACTTC. Encoded protein: CASSGSVETQYF. The full variable domain, with the rest looked up from reference TRBV28 and TRBJ2-5, is DVKVTQSSRYLVKRTGEKVFLECVQDMDHENMFWYRQDPGLGLRLIYFSYDVKMKEKGDIPEGYSVSREKKERFSLILESASTNQTSMYLCASSGSVETQYFGPGTRLLVL.

The chain is built from TRBV7-2 and TRBJ1-6; weak D call: TRBD1 (5 bases). The V end was cut by 0 bases, the J end by 9 bases, with 12 bases between. The CDR3 has 15 amino acids. Germline CDR1 reads SGHTA; CDR2 reads FQGNSA. CDR3 nucleotide sequence: TGTGCCAGCAGCTTAGCTTGGGGGGTGGTTTCACCCCTCCACTTT. The encoded protein is CASSLAWGVVSPLHF. The full variable domain, its missing parts supplied by reference TRBV7-2 and TRBJ1-6, is GAGVSQSPSNKVTEKGKDVELRCDPISGHTALYWYRQSLGQGLEFLIYFQGNSAPDKSGLPSDRFSAERTGGSVSTLTIQRTQQEDSAVYLCASSLAWGVVSPLHFGNGTRLTVT.

This clonotype was seen a handful of times. The chain has TRBV5-1 and TRBJ2-6; possibly TRBD2 for D (5 bases). The V end was cut by 2 bases, the J end by 0 bases, with 12 bases between. From germline, CDR1 is SGHRS and CDR2 YFSETQ. This CDR3 spans 17 amino acids. The DNA of the CDR3 is TGCGCCAGCAGCTTCCGGGCGGGCACCTCTGGGGCCAACGTCCTGACTTTC. This translates into CASSFRAGTSGANVLTF.

In this sample, this clonotype turned up once. The chain recombines TRBV25-1 with TRBJ1-2; D may be TRBD1 (5 bases). The length of the CDR3 is 13 residues. V shed 7 bases and J shed 4 bases, with 13 bases lying between them. The V gene's germline CDR1 is MGHDK and CDR2 SYGVNS. The CDR3 DNA reads TGTGCCAGCACCGGAGGGACGGCCTATGGCTACACCTTC. It is translated as CASTGGTAYGYTF.